Following are 27 T cell receptor beta chains from one sample sequenced in a study. One entry per CDR3 protein, called by TCRdb with MiXCR from the 5' RACE reads. This sample has approximately 40,000 distinct CDR3 sequences, with approximately 31% found just once. The sequenced sample was tumor-infiltrating memory CD4+ T cells sorted from the breast tumor. Subset specified: memory CD4+ T cells, CD4+CD45RO+CD25-. All receptors come from a female donor with breast cancer.

The V gene is TRBV6-1, the J gene TRBJ2-1; no firm D call. This CDR3 comprises 15 residues. V was trimmed by 2 bases and J by 0 bases, leaving 8 bases between them. The germline gives CDR1 MNHNS, CDR2 SASEGT. The chain's CDR3 is CASSETMSSYNEQFF. Written as DNA, the CDR3 is TGTGCCAGCAGTGAAACAATGAGCTCCTACAATGAGCAGTTCTTC.

The chain is built from TRBV27 and TRBJ2-1; D is ambiguous. V lost 3 bases and J 5 bases, leaving 14 bases between the germline ends. The V gene's germline CDR1 is MNHEY and CDR2 SMNVEV (reference sequence). The CDR3 length is 15 residues. CDR3 nucleotide sequence: TGTGCCAGCAGTTTGAGTAGTAGTGGACACAATGAGCAGTTCTTC. Amino acid sequence: CASSLSSSGHNEQFF.

This clonotype was counted only a few times. The rearrangement uses TRBV7-9 and TRBJ1-5; D unresolved. There are 12 residues in the CDR3. V shed 5 bases and J shed 4 bases, with 6 bases lying between them. Germline CDR1 and CDR2: SEHNR and FQNEAQ (reference sequence). The CDR3: CASSPGNQPQHF. As DNA, the CDR3 is TGTGCCAGCAGCCCCGGAAATCAGCCCCAGCATTTT.

V and J are TRBV11-2 and TRBJ2-7; D is perhaps TRBD1 (5 bases). The CDR3 runs to 17 residues. Germline CDR1 SGHAT, CDR2 FQNNGV. V lost 2 bases and J 2 bases, leaving 19 bases between the germline ends. CDR3 region: CASSLMSRRQGAYEQYF. DNA of the CDR3: TGTGCCAGCAGCTTAATGTCTCGAAGACAAGGGGCCTACGAGCAGTACTTC. The variable domain in full, completed from reference TRBV11-2 and TRBJ2-7, reads EAGVAQSPRYKIIEKRQSVAFWCNPISGHATLYWYQQILGQGPKLLIQFQNNGVVDDSQLPKDRFSAERLKGVDSTLKIQPAKLEDSAVYLCASSLMSRRQGAYEQYFGPGTRLTVT.

The V gene is TRBV18, the J gene TRBJ1-6; D ambiguous. CDR3 length equals 13 residues. The V end was cut by 3 bases, the J end by 7 bases, with 7 bases between. Germline CDR1 reads KGHSH; CDR2 reads LQKENI. The CDR3 region has the DNA TGTGCCAGCTCACCGAGAAACAATTCACCCCTCCACTTT. This translates into CASSPRNNSPLHF.

This clonotype was detected many times. The chain has TRBV12-3 or TRBV12-4 and TRBJ2-5; D uncertain. Trimming cost V 1 base and J 5 bases, with 2 bases left between them. The CDR3 is 11 amino acids. The CDR3 DNA is TGTGCCAGCAGTTTAGAGGAGACCCAGTACTTC. Translated: CASSLEETQYF.

This clonotype has just a few counts. The genes are TRBV7-2 and TRBJ2-1, with D tentatively TRBD2 (5 bases). The germline V gene encodes CDR1 SGHTA and CDR2 FQGNSA. The CDR3 extends over 12 amino acids. V lost 1 base to trimming and J lost 10 bases, with 8 bases between them. For the CDR3, the DNA is TGTGCCAGCAGCTTAGAGCCGGGAGAGCAGTTCTTC. Translation: CASSLEPGEQFF.

Comments on this clonotype: At one end the junction does not follow the germline gene, possibly because of a read error. This chain links TRBV7-6 with TRBJ2-1, with D hard to call. Germline loops: CDR1 SGHVS, CDR2 FNYEAQ. This CDR3 is 14 amino acids long. CDR3 protein: CTSTQQQESYEQFF. The CDR3 region has the DNA TGTACCAGCACCCAACAGCAAGAGTCTTATGAGCAGTTCTTC. The entire variable domain, with the rest obtained from reference TRBV7-6 and TRBJ2-1, is as follows: GAGVSQSPRYKVTKRGQDVALRCDPISGHVSLYWYRQALGQGPEFLTYFNYEAQQDKSGLPNDRFSAERPEGSISTLTIQRTEQRDSAMYRCTSTQQQESYEQFFGPGTRLTVL.

The J gene is TRBJ1-2, the V gene TRBV20-1; D remains unclear. In germline, CDR1 is DFQATT, CDR2 SNEGSKA (reference sequence). The CDR3 has 12 amino acids. V was clipped by 2 bases and J by 8 bases, with 12 bases between them. CDR3 region: CSARTGPGGYTF. The CDR3 bases are TGCAGTGCTAGAACCGGGCCTGGGGGCTACACCTTC.

This clonotype was detected only a few times. The CDR3 spells CASRNGAGLFDEQYF. The CDR3 bases are TGTGCCAGCAGGAACGGAGCGGGTCTTTTTGACGAGCAGTACTTC. The chain has TRBV6-5 and TRBJ2-7, with D maybe TRBD2 (6 bases). Germline V gene data show CDR1 as MNHEY and CDR2 as SVGAGI. V was pared by 6 bases and J by 5 bases, with 20 bases between. The CDR3 length is 15 residues.

This clonotype appeared many times. The chain recombines TRBV29-1 with TRBJ2-7, with D perhaps being TRBD1 or TRBD2 (5 bases each). Trimming left V 7 bases short and J 4 bases short, with 23 bases between. The germline CDR1 and CDR2 sequences are SQVTM and ANQGSEA. CDR3 length: 15 residues. The CDR3 DNA is TGCAGCGCCTTGTACGGGGCCAGTCTTCCTTACGAGCAGTACTTC. Translation gives CSALYGASLPYEQYF.

This clonotype was seen a few times. The rearrangement joins TRBV3-1 to TRBJ1-1, with D possibly TRBD1 on 6 matching bases. CDR1 and CDR2 (germline): LGHDT, YNNKEL (reference sequence). Between the trimmed V and J ends, which lost 0 bases and 11 bases, there was a span of 13 bases. The CDR3 runs to 13 residues. CDR3 loop: CASSQDLDRTAFF. In nucleotides, the CDR3 is TGTGCCAGCAGCCAAGATCTAGACAGGACGGCTTTCTTT. The full variable domain, with the rest looked up from reference TRBV3-1 and TRBJ1-1, is DTAVSQTPKYLVTQMGNDKSIKCEQNLGHDTMYWYKQDSKKFLKIMFSYNNKELIINETVPNRFSPKSPDKAHLNLHINSLELGDSAVYFCASSQDLDRTAFFGQGTRLTVV.

This clonotype was picked up a small number of times. The rearrangement joins TRBV6-6 to TRBJ1-2; 7 nucleotides match TRBD1. Germline values: CDR1 MNHNY, CDR2 SVGAGI (reference sequence). This CDR3 is 15 amino acids long. The J segment lost 4 bases and the V segment lost 6 bases, leaving 11 bases of the junction unmatched. Written as DNA, the CDR3 is TGTGCCAGCAGCCGGGACAGCTCGGGAATCTATGGCTACACCTTC. The encoded protein is CASSRDSSGIYGYTF.

V is TRBV6-1 and J is TRBJ2-7, with 9 bases lining up with TRBD2. Germline V gene sequence: CDR1 MNHNS, CDR2 SASEGT. The junction had 1 base not matched to a gene; V was cut back by 1 base and J by 0 bases. The CDR3 loop spans 15 amino acids. For the CDR3, the DNA is TGTGCCAGCAGTGAAGAGACTAGCGGCTCCTACGAGCAGTACTTC. Residues: CASSEETSGSYEQYF.

The CDR3 nucleotides are TGTGCCTTCAGTGACGGTAGGTTTTCCGAGCAGTACTTC. Protein: CAFSDGRFSEQYF. This chain connects TRBV24-1 to TRBJ2-7; D is undetermined. The V gene's germline CDR1 is KGHDR and CDR2 SFDVKD. V was cut by 12 bases and J by 6 bases, with 20 bases left in between. The CDR3 contains 13 residues.

V gene TRBV13 combines with J gene TRBJ2-2; D is unclear. CDR1 and CDR2 (germline): PRHDT, FYEKMQ (reference sequence). V shed 1 base and J shed 3 bases, with 3 bases lying between them. This CDR3 has 13 amino acids. CDR3 nucleotides: TGTGCCAGCAGCTTAGAGGACACCGGGGAGCTGTTTTTT. Protein product: CASSLEDTGELFF.

The chain employs TRBV5-1 and TRBJ1-6, with 8 bases identical to TRBD1. Per germline, CDR1 SGHRS and CDR2 YFSETQ. Trimming cost V 1 base and J 7 bases; bases outside gene matches: 4. This CDR3 comprises 15 residues. CDR3 bases: TGCGCCAGCAGCTTGACGCAGGGGGCGAATTCACCCCTCCACTTT. This encodes CASSLTQGANSPLHF.

This clonotype was counted only a few times. This chain connects TRBV28 to TRBJ2-1; 11 bases are a match to TRBD2. V lost 3 bases and J lost 2; bases outside the gene matches: 3. CDR1 and CDR2 (germline): MDHEN, SYDVKM. The CDR3 is 16 amino acids. The DNA of the CDR3 is TGTGCCAGCAGTTTTAGCGGGAGGGCCACCTACAATGAGCAGTTCTTC. It is translated as CASSFSGRATYNEQFF.

This clonotype was counted only a few times. The chain couples TRBV5-1 to TRBJ2-7; the D is unclear. V was shortened by 0 bases and J by 6 bases, with 10 bases between the two germline ends. Germline CDR1 SGHRS, CDR2 YFSETQ. The CDR3 loop spans 13 amino acids. The CDR3 bases are TGCGCCAGCAGCTTGGGAGCGCGTCTCGAGCAGTACTTC. Translation gives CASSLGARLEQYF.

In this sample, this clonotype turned up a few times. The chain combines TRBV7-2 with TRBJ2-7; the D gene is possibly TRBD2 (5 bases). The CDR3 covers 11 residues. The V and J ends lost 6 bases and 7 bases respectively, with 10 bases between them. Germline assignment: CDR1 SGHTA and CDR2 FQGNSA. The DNA for the CDR3 is TGTGCCAGCAGTTTCGGCGGGGAGCAGTACTTC. Protein product: CASSFGGEQYF.

Ten or more counts support this clonotype. V and J are TRBV7-9 and TRBJ2-3, with D unclear. CDR3 size: 12 residues. The germline V gene encodes CDR1 SEHNR and CDR2 FQNEAQ (reference sequence). Trimming removed 7 bases from V and 0 bases from J, with 5 bases in between. The CDR3 sequence is CASTYSTDTQYF. CDR3 in DNA: TGTGCCAGCACCTATAGCACAGATACGCAGTATTTT.

The sample holds a few counts of this clonotype. The chain links TRBV4-2 to TRBJ2-3; 9 bases are a match to TRBD2. CDR1 and CDR2 (germline): LGHNA, YNFKEQ. The CDR3 is made up of 17 amino acids. V shed 0 bases and J 4 bases; nucleotides not matched to a gene: 8. CDR3 DNA: TGTGCCAGCAGCCAAGATGGAGCGGGAGGAGGGGCAGATACGCAGTATTTT. Translated, it gives CASSQDGAGGGADTQYF.

In this sample, this clonotype turned up a few times. The chain couples TRBV27 to TRBJ1-2; D gene uncertain. CDR1 is MNHEY, CDR2 SMNVEV, per germline (reference sequence). Between the trimmed V and J ends, which lost 2 bases and 0 bases, there was a span of 4 bases. The CDR3 covers 13 residues. The CDR3 is CASSLATNYGYTF. In DNA form, the CDR3 reads TGTGCCAGCAGTTTAGCCACTAACTATGGCTACACCTTC.

The rearrangement uses TRBV5-1 and TRBJ2-5, with D perhaps TRBD1 or TRBD2 (5 bases each). Looked up from germline, CDR1 is SGHRS and CDR2 is YFSETQ. The CDR3 totals 15 residues. Trimming took off 4 bases at V and 1 base at J, with 14 bases between the two ends. CDR3 DNA: TGCGCCAGCAGCGGCGTCCGGGGCATCCAAGAGACCCAGTACTTC. Protein product: CASSGVRGIQETQYF. Full variable domain (remainder filled in from reference TRBV5-1 and TRBJ2-5): KAGVTQTPRYLIKTRGQQVTLSCSPISGHRSVSWYQQTPGQGLQFLFEYFSETQRNKGNFPGRFSGRQFSNSRSEMNVSTLELGDSALYLCASSGVRGIQETQYFGPGTRLLVL.

The chain combines TRBV5-1 with TRBJ2-7; maybe TRBD1 (6 bases). V lost 1 base, J lost 3 bases, and 11 bases lay in between. The germline V gene has CDR1 SGHRS and CDR2 YFSETQ. This CDR3 has 14 residues. The chain's CDR3 is CASSLRGNGYEQYF. The CDR3 coding sequence is TGCGCCAGCAGCTTGAGGGGGAATGGCTACGAGCAGTACTTC. The full variable domain, in which reference TRBV5-1 and TRBJ2-7 provide the parts outside the CDR3, is KAGVTQTPRYLIKTRGQQVTLSCSPISGHRSVSWYQQTPGQGLQFLFEYFSETQRNKGNFPGRFSGRQFSNSRSEMNVSTLELGDSALYLCASSLRGNGYEQYFGPGTRLTVT.

The V call is TRBV12-3 or TRBV12-4, the J call TRBJ2-7; D unresolved. Trimming took off 6 bases at V and 4 bases at J, with 10 bases between the two ends. The CDR3 extends over 12 amino acids. The CDR3 sequence is CASSRGPYEQYF. The DNA of the CDR3 is TGTGCCAGCAGCCGCGGCCCGTACGAGCAGTACTTC.

The chain couples TRBV6-2 or TRBV6-3 to TRBJ2-7, with a weak D call TRBD1 (5 bases). Germline V lookup: CDR1 MNHEY, CDR2 SVGEGT. The length of the CDR3 is 13 residues. V gave up 8 bases and J gave up 3 bases, with 14 bases separating them. CDR3 nucleotides: TGTGCCAGCGATCGGGCAGGGCACTACGAGCAGTACTTC. This translates into CASDRAGHYEQYF.